This T cell receptor beta chain stems from a study of OX40 agonist ivuxolimab in advanced cancers. Study details: The treatment was a fully human IgG2 OX40 agonist, ivuxolimab.

Notes on this clone: The antigen is unknown.

The V gene's germline CDR1 is MDHEN and CDR2 SYDVKM. V lost 7 bases and J lost 0, with 16 bases in between. This CDR3 contains 16 residues. Overall study findings and caveats: More expanded clones were seen, on average, in CD8+ T cells than in CD4+. Antigen targets of the expanded peripheral T cells went undetermined. At 0.1 to 3.0 mg/kg and by week 6, clonal expansion occurred in CD4+ and CD8+ blood T cells.

Only in-frame clones appear in the TCRdb table, and some are missing; sequencing was by immunoSEQ multiplex PCR. The sample contains 85,000 to 90,000 clones, about 85% of which appear only once. V gene TRBV28 combines with J gene TRBJ2-1; unclear D gene. Source: CD4+ or CD8+ T cells sorted from blood, taken in a trial of the OX40 agonist ivuxolimab. The sequence derives from an adult with an advanced solid tumor such as melanoma, head and neck, liver or kidney cancer. For the CDR3, the DNA is TGTGCCAGCACCCAATTTCCCAAAATCTCCTACAATGAGCAGTTCTTC. Its translation: CASTQFPKISYNEQFF.